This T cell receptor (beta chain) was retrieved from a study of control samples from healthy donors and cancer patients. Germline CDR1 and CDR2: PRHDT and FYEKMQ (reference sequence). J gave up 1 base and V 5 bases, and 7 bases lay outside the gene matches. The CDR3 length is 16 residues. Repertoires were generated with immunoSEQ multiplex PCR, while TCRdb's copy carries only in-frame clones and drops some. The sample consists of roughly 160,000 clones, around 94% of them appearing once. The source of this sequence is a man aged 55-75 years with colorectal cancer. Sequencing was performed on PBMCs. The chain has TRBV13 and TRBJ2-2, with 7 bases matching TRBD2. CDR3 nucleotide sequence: TGTGCCAGCAGCCCCTCAGCGGGGAGGAACACCGGGGAGCTGTTTTTT. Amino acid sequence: CASSPSAGRNTGELFF.